This TCR beta chain comes out of a study of CD8 T cells in ankylosing spondylitis. Study-wide results and limits: As reported, disease-linked clones showed significant enrichment in matched ankylosing spondylitis synovial fluid. Existing reports had already noted some motif variants in reactive arthritis synovial fluid and blood. Made up of about eight highly homologous variants, a TCR beta motif appeared characteristic of ankylosing spondylitis blood.

This CDR3 has 16 residues. Per the germline V gene, CDR1 is LGHDT and CDR2 is YNNKEL (reference sequence). Trimming stripped 4 bases from V and 0 bases from J, with 15 bases between. As regards this clonotype: Its antigen remains unidentified.

Researchers built TCR beta libraries using quantitative 5'-RACE with molecular barcodes. MiXCR, run by TCRdb on the 5' RACE reads, gives a single entry per CDR3 protein. The table has just over 350,000 distinct CDR3 sequences, 20% to 25% seen once. The chain combines TRBV3-1 with TRBJ2-5; D is unclear. The receptor comes from a male donor with ankylosing spondylitis or in good health (not recorded which). Input material: blood, either unsorted or a sorted T cell fraction (not recorded which). CDR3 sequence reads: CASSRPWQQDQETQYF. The CDR3 DNA follows: TGTGCCAGCAGCCGTCCTTGGCAGCAGGACCAAGAGACCCAGTACTTC.